These 22 T cell receptor beta chains came from one sample sequenced in a study of blood T cell repertoires in COVID-19. Data came from immunoSEQ multiplex PCR; TCRdb stores just in-frame clones and leaves some out. This table holds 15,000 to 20,000 clones, over 75% found once. Input material: peripheral blood. These receptor sequences come from a man between 40 and 49 years old with active or convalescent COVID-19.

V and J are TRBV25-1 and TRBJ2-1; 8 nucleotides align to TRBD1. The germline gives CDR1 MGHDK, CDR2 SYGVNS. Trimming removed 1 base from V and 2 bases from J; junction bases left unmatched: 4. The CDR3 runs to 16 residues. As DNA, the CDR3 is TGTGCCAGCAGTGAATTTGAGACAGGGGCCTACAATGAGCAGTTCTTC. It is translated as CASSEFETGAYNEQFF.

The rearrangement links TRBV12-3 or TRBV12-4 to TRBJ1-2; 7 bases align to TRBD1. Trimming cost V 4 bases and J 8 bases; bases outside gene matches: 7. CDR3 length: 13 amino acids. CDR3 nucleotide sequence: TGTGCCAGCAGTTACAGGGGTTTTGGGGGCTACACCTTC. It translates to CASSYRGFGGYTF.

This sequence joins TRBV27 and TRBJ2-7; 11 positions match TRBD2. The CDR3 runs 14 residues. V lost 4 bases, J lost 7 bases, and 6 bases stayed unmatched. Germline V gives CDR1 MNHEY, CDR2 SMNVEV (reference sequence). CDR3 sequence reads: CASSSTSGGTEQYF. CDR3 DNA: TGTGCCAGCAGTTCCACTAGCGGGGGAACTGAGCAGTACTTC.

This clone was seen once. The chain links TRBV4-3 to TRBJ2-7; 7 bases align to TRBD2. Germline V gene lookup returns CDR1 LGHNA and CDR2 YSLEER. CDR3 length: 16 residues. V shed 3 bases and J 0 bases; nucleotides not matched to a gene: 8. The CDR3: CASSHLGEGGSYEQYF. For the CDR3, the DNA is TGCGCCAGCAGCCACCTAGGGGAGGGAGGCTCCTACGAGCAGTACTTC.

This rearrangement joins TRBV27 to TRBJ2-5; 14 nucleotides line up with TRBD2. After removal of 3 bases from V and 4 bases from J, the junction contained 1 base not matched to a gene. The CDR3 is 15 residues long. CDR1 is MNHEY and CDR2 is SMNVEV in the germline V gene (reference sequence). Written as DNA, the CDR3 is TGTGCCAGCAGTTTGGGACTAGCGGGAGTAGAGACCCAGTACTTC. This sequence encodes CASSLGLAGVETQYF.

This sequence joins TRBV7-7 and TRBJ2-3; 13 bases map to TRBD2. J lost 1 base, V lost 3 bases, and 1 base had no gene match. This CDR3 contains 16 residues. Germline V gene sequence: CDR1 SSHAT, CDR2 FNYEAQ (reference sequence). The CDR3 DNA is TGTGCCAGCAGCTTTGGACTAGCGGGGGGCACAGATACGCAGTATTTT. This gives the protein CASSFGLAGGTDTQYF.

A few counts support this clone. The chain is built from TRBV10-2 and TRBJ1-1, with D perhaps matching TRBD1 (6 bases). The CDR3 covers 14 residues. Trimming took 7 bases from V and 2 from J, leaving 14 bases between them. CDR1 is WSHSY, CDR2 SAAADI, per germline. CDR3 in amino acids: CASKKRQANTEAFF. CDR3 sequence (DNA): TGCGCCAGCAAGAAACGACAGGCCAACACTGAAGCTTTCTTT.

This rearrangement joins TRBV30 to TRBJ1-6; a weak D match, TRBD1 (6 bases). CDR1 GTSNPN and CDR2 SVGIG come from the germline V gene (reference sequence). There are 16 residues in the CDR3. The V gene lost 2 bases and the J gene lost 2 bases, with 13 bases spanning the gap. The CDR3 DNA sequence: TGTGCCTGGAGTTTCCGGACAGTAACCTATAATTCACCCCTCCACTTT. Encoded protein: CAWSFRTVTYNSPLHF.

The chain couples TRBV12-3 or TRBV12-4 to TRBJ1-5; D not resolved. The CDR3 is 11 residues long. Trimming took off 2 bases at V and 8 bases at J, with 4 bases between the two ends. CDR3 protein: CASSLFEPQHF. As DNA, the CDR3 is TGTGCCAGCAGTTTATTCGAGCCCCAGCATTTT.

The chain is built from TRBV6-5 and TRBJ2-3; TRBD2 might be the D (5 bases). This CDR3 has 11 amino acids. The V gene lost 5 bases and the J gene lost 6 bases, with 6 bases spanning the gap. CDR1 MNHEY and CDR2 SVGAGI come from the germline V gene. The CDR3 region has the DNA TGTGCCAGCAGTAGGGAGGATACGCAGTATTTT. This sequence encodes CASSREDTQYF.

The genes are TRBV5-1 and TRBJ2-3; 7 nucleotides align to TRBD1. Germline CDR1 is SGHRS and CDR2 is YFSETQ. V lost 4 bases to trimming and J lost 0 bases; unmatched junction nucleotides: 5. This CDR3 is built from 15 residues. The CDR3 protein is CASSRRDRSTDTQYF. CDR3 bases: TGCGCCAGCAGCCGTAGGGACAGAAGCACAGATACGCAGTATTTT.

The chain recombines TRBV30 with TRBJ1-3; 7 bases line up with TRBD1. This CDR3 has 14 amino acids. After removal of 1 base from V and 3 bases from J, the junction contained 3 bases not matched to a gene. From germline, CDR1 is GTSNPN and CDR2 SVGIG (reference sequence). The CDR3 bases are TGTGCCTGGAGTGCAGGGGGATTTGGAAACACCATATATTTT. Protein: CAWSAGGFGNTIYF.

This clone was seen just once. The chain is built from TRBV19 and TRBJ1-1; TRBD1 matches at 7 bases. Trimming removed 3 bases from V and 6 bases from J; junction bases left unmatched: 19. Germline values: CDR1 LNHDA, CDR2 SQIVND (reference sequence). The CDR3 length is 18 residues. The CDR3 sequence is CASSMSTLGQPTSPEAFF. Written as DNA, the CDR3 is TGTGCCAGTAGTATGTCCACCTTGGGACAGCCGACGTCGCCTGAAGCTTTCTTT. Full variable domain (missing parts from reference TRBV19 and TRBJ1-1): DGGITQSPKYLFRKEGQNVTLSCEQNLNHDAMYWYRQDPGQGLRLIYYSQIVNDFQKGDIAEGYSVSREKKESFPLTVTSAQKNPTAFYLCASSMSTLGQPTSPEAFFGQGTRLTVV.

This clone was picked up a small number of times. The chain uses TRBV27 and TRBJ1-5, with no clear D. V was trimmed by 0 bases and J by 0 bases, leaving 3 bases between them. The germline CDR1 and CDR2 sequences are MNHEY and SMNVEV (reference sequence). CDR3 length: 14 residues. The DNA for the CDR3 is TGTGCCAGCAGTTTATCATATAGCAATCAGCCCCAGCATTTT. The encoded protein is CASSLSYSNQPQHF.

By share of the sample, this clone is medium-sized (0.01 to 0.1%). This sequence joins TRBV10-2 and TRBJ2-1; D is undetermined. Deletions cut 3 bases from V and 0 bases from J, with 12 bases between. CDR3 length: 16 amino acids. Per germline, CDR1 WSHSY and CDR2 SAAADI. The CDR3 nucleotides read TGCGCCAGCAGTGAAAGCCGTTCCTCCTCCTACAATGAGCAGTTCTTC. It translates to CASSESRSSSYNEQFF.

The genes are TRBV2 and TRBJ2-7, with D possibly matching TRBD1 (6 bases). Germline CDR1 SNHLY, CDR2 FYNNEI. V was trimmed by 7 bases and J by 0 bases, leaving 10 bases between them. The CDR3 extends over 13 amino acids. The CDR3 spells CASKWDISYEQYF. Here the CDR3 DNA reads TGTGCCAGCAAGTGGGACATCTCCTACGAGCAGTACTTC. Full variable domain (outside the CDR3, taken from reference TRBV2 and TRBJ2-7): EPEVTQTPSHQVTQMGQEVILRCVPISNHLYFYWYRQILGQKVEFLVSFYNNEISEKSEIFDDQFSVERPDGSNFTLKIRSTKLEDSAMYFCASKWDISYEQYFGPGTRLTVT.

The chain recombines TRBV4-1 with TRBJ2-3; weak D call: TRBD1 (6 bases). This CDR3 contains 16 residues. V gave up 1 base and J gave up 2 bases, with 13 bases separating them. Germline V gene sequence: CDR1 MGHRA, CDR2 YSYEKL. CDR3 loop: CASSQGAQGLTDTQYF. The CDR3 DNA follows: TGCGCCAGCAGCCAAGGGGCACAGGGTCTCACAGATACGCAGTATTTT.

The chain links TRBV27 to TRBJ2-1; D unresolved. The ends were cut back, 4 bases at V and 10 bases at J, with 8 bases in the middle. CDR1 is MNHEY and CDR2 is SMNVEV in the germline V gene (reference sequence). CDR3 size: 11 residues. DNA for the CDR3: TGTGCCAGCAGTTCCCTTTTGGAGCAGTTCTTC. It translates to CASSSLLEQFF.

V usage is TRBV18 and J usage is TRBJ2-7, with 7 positions matching TRBD1. CDR1 and CDR2 from the germline V gene are KGHSH and LQKENI. The CDR3 is 16 residues long. V dropped 0 bases and J dropped 4; count of bases not matched to a gene: 9. As DNA, the CDR3 is TGTGCCAGCTCACCACCGAGAACAGGGGATTGGTACGAGCAGTACTTC. Translation: CASSPPRTGDWYEQYF.

For this clone: An end of the junction differs from the germline gene, which may be a read error. This sequence joins TRBV11-2 and TRBJ2-1, with D perhaps TRBD2 (7 bases). The CDR3 covers 13 residues. In germline, CDR1 is SGHAT, CDR2 FQNNGV. The CDR3 DNA reads as TGTGCCGGGGCGAAGGGGGGGTACACTGAGCAGTTCTTC. Protein sequence: CAGAKGGYTEQFF.

The rearrangement links TRBV6-1 to TRBJ1-2; D possibly corresponds to TRBD1 (5 bases). Trimming left V 1 base short and J 3 bases short, with 9 bases between. There are 14 residues in the CDR3. The germline CDR1 and CDR2 sequences are MNHNS and SASEGT. CDR3 nucleotides: TGTGCCAGCAGTGAAGGTGACAGTCACTATGGCTACACCTTC. It is translated as CASSEGDSHYGYTF.

The J gene is TRBJ1-3, the V gene TRBV9; possible D gene TRBD1, 5 bases. Germline values: CDR1 SGDLS, CDR2 YYNGEE. CDR3 length: 15 amino acids. V lost 0 bases and J lost 1, with 8 bases in between. The CDR3 DNA reads TGTGCCAGCAGCGTAGACGGGGGGTCTGGAAACACCATATATTTT. Encoded protein: CASSVDGGSGNTIYF.